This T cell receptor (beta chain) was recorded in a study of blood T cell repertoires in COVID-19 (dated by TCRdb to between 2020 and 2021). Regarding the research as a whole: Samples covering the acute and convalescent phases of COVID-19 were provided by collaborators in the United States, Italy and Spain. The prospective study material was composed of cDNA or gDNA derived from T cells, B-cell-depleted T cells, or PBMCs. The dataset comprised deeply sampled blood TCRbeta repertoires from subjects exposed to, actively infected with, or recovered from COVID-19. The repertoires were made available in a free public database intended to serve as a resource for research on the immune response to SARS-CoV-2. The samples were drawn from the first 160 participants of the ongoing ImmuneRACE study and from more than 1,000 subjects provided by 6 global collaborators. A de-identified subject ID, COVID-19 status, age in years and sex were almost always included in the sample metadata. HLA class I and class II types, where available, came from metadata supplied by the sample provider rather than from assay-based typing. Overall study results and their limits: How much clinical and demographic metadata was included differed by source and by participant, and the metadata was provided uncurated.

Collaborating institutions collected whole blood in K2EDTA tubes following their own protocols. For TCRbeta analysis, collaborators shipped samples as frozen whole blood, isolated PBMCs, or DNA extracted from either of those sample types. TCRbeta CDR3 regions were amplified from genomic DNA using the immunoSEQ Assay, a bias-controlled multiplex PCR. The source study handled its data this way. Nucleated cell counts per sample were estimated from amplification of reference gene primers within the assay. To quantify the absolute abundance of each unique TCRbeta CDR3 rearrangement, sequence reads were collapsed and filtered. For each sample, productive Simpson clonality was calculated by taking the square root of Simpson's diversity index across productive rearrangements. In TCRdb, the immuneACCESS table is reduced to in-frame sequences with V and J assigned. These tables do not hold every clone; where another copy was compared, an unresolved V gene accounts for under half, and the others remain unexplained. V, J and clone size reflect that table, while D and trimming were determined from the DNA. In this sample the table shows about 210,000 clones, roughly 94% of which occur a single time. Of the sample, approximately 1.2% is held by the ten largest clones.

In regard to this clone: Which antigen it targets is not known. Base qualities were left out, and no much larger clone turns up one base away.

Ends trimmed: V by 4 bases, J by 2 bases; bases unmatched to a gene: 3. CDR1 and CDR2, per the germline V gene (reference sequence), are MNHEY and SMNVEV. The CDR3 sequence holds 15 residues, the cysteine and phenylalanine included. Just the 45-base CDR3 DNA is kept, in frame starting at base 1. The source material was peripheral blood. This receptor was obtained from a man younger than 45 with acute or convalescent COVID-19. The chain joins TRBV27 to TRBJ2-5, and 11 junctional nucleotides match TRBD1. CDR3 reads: CASSSGTGGQETQYF. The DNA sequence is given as TGTGCCAGCAGTTCTGGGACAGGGGGTCAAGAGACCCAGTACTTC.